Detailed here is one TCR beta chain. The data derive from a study of blood T cell repertoires in COVID-19. Across the whole study: Samples taken during acute and convalescent COVID-19 were collected in the United States, Italy and Spain. Sources were T cells, B-cell-depleted T cells, or PBMCs; the material itself was cDNA or gDNA.

V was shortened by 0 bases and J by 7 bases, with 6 bases between the two germline ends. The CDR3 runs to 12 residues. Methods used by the authors: How many nucleated cells were present was estimated from reference gene primer amplification. Clones were sequenced by immunoSEQ multiplex PCR, and TCRdb holds only the in-frame ones, with some missing. The DNA gave D and trimming, while V, J and clone size come from that table. The table includes under 250,000 clones, 83% detected once. The chain combines TRBV12-3 or TRBV12-4 with TRBJ1-2; no reliable D call. This TCR derives from a human donor in a cohort sampled during active COVID-19. Sequenced sample: peripheral blood. As DNA, the CDR3 is TGTGCCAGCAGTTTAGCTGGGCGTGGCTACACCTTC. As protein: CASSLAGRGYTF.